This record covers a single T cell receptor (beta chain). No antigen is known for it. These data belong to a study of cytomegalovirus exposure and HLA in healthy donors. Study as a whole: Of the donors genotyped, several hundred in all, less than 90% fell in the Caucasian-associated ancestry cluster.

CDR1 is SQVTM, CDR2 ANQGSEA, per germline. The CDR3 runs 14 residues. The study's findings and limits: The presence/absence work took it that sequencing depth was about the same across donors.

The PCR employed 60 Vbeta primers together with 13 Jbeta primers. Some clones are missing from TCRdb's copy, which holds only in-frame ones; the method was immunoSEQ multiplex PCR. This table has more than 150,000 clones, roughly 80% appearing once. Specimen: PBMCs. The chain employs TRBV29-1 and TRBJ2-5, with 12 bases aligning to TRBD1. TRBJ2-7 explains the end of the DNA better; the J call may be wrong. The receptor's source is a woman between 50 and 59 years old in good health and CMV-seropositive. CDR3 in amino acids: CSVEGGQGANEQYF. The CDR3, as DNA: TGCAGCGTTGAGGGGGGACAGGGGGCCAACGAGCAGTACTTC.